This passage covers 21 T cell receptor beta chains from one sample sequenced in a study of T cells in Graves' hyperthyroidism and ophthalmopathy. Amplified TCR beta CDR3 regions came from RNA transcripts. The HTBI set primed first-round TCR CDR3 RT-PCR. One entry per CDR3 protein results from TCRdb running MiXCR on the multiplex PCR reads. Of some 760,000 distinct CDR3 sequences listed, about 15% were seen once; the top ten hold 10%. The sample taken for sequencing was blood. These receptors were obtained from a woman between 18 and 29 years old with Graves' hyperthyroidism.

A few counts support this clonotype. The gene calls are TRBV27 and TRBJ2-3; 7 nucleotides align to TRBD2. The CDR3 runs 16 residues. V lost 7 bases, J lost 5 bases, and 15 bases stayed unmatched. Germline V gene lookup returns CDR1 MNHEY and CDR2 SMNVEV (reference sequence). The DNA of the CDR3 is TGTGCCAGCATGGCCCAGGGAGCGGGACTGGGAGATACGCAGTATTTT. Encoded protein: CASMAQGAGLGDTQYF.

The chain employs TRBV6-2 or TRBV6-3 and TRBJ2-5; tentatively, D is TRBD1 (5 bases). Per germline, CDR1 MNHEY and CDR2 SVGEGT. V was trimmed by 2 bases and J by 2 bases, leaving 12 bases between them. The CDR3 totals 15 residues. Here the CDR3 DNA reads TGTGCCAGCAGTTACCCTGGACATTTACAAGAGACCCAGTACTTC. Protein: CASSYPGHLQETQYF.

This clonotype was detected many times. V and J are TRBV7-8 and TRBJ2-1; 8 bases agree with TRBD2. With V trimmed by 7 bases and J by 6 bases, 11 bases remained unmatched. Germline V gene sequence: CDR1 SGHVS, CDR2 FQNEAQ. The CDR3 loop spans 15 amino acids. The CDR3 protein is CASTDTSGPSNEQFF. CDR3 sequence (DNA): TGTGCCAGCACCGATACTAGCGGACCCTCCAATGAGCAGTTCTTC.

This clonotype came up many times. The chain recombines TRBV29-1 with TRBJ2-7; tentative D call: TRBD1 (6 bases). V lost 1 base, J lost 2 bases, and 12 bases lay in between. The CDR3 is made up of 14 amino acids. Germline V gene sequence: CDR1 SQVTM, CDR2 ANQGSEA. Here the CDR3 DNA reads TGCAGCGTTGAAGTACGCGACAGGACCTACGAGCAGTACTTC. This codes for CSVEVRDRTYEQYF.

This clonotype was recorded many times. The gene calls are TRBV12-3 or TRBV12-4 and TRBJ2-5, with TRBD1 as a possible D gene (5 bases). This CDR3 comprises 14 residues. The V end was cut by 5 bases, the J end by 1 base, with 11 bases between. The CDR3 region is CASSTGHLQETQYF. CDR3 in DNA: TGTGCCAGCAGTACCGGACACCTCCAAGAGACCCAGTACTTC.

This clonotype came up many times. The V and J genes are TRBV11-2 and TRBJ2-7; D is possibly TRBD1 (6 bases). Trimming stripped 5 bases from V and 6 bases from J, with 20 bases between. The CDR3 length is 15 residues. CDR1 SGHAT and CDR2 FQNNGV come from the germline V gene. The CDR3 sequence is CASSPPLTVGGEQYF. The CDR3 nucleotides are TGTGCCAGCAGCCCCCCCCTCACCGTAGGGGGCGAGCAGTACTTC. The whole variable domain, filled in from reference TRBV11-2 and TRBJ2-7, reads EAGVAQSPRYKIIEKRQSVAFWCNPISGHATLYWYQQILGQGPKLLIQFQNNGVVDDSQLPKDRFSAERLKGVDSTLKIQPAKLEDSAVYLCASSPPLTVGGEQYFGPGTRLTVT.

The chain employs TRBV20-1 and TRBJ2-5, with D tentatively TRBD2 (6 bases). V lost 5 bases and J 3 bases, leaving 19 bases between the germline ends. The CDR3 has 15 residues. Germline V gene lookup returns CDR1 DFQATT and CDR2 SNEGSKA (reference sequence). The CDR3 spells CSALTQWRREETQYF. In nucleotides, the CDR3 is TGCAGTGCTTTGACCCAGTGGAGGAGGGAAGAGACCCAGTACTTC.

In this sample, this clonotype turned up many times. The chain combines TRBV19 with TRBJ1-2; D may be TRBD1 (5 bases). The CDR3 is made up of 14 amino acids. Per the germline V gene, CDR1 is LNHDA and CDR2 is SQIVND (reference sequence). The V gene lost 2 bases and the J gene lost 1 base, with 8 bases spanning the gap. CDR3 sequence (DNA): TGTGCCAGTAGTATACGACAGCGTAACTATGGCTACACCTTC. Its protein product is CASSIRQRNYGYTF.

This chain uses TRBV12-3 or TRBV12-4 with TRBJ2-7; 10 nucleotides agree with TRBD1. The CDR3 loop spans 15 amino acids. V gave up 2 bases and J gave up 4 bases; unmatched junction bases: 5. CDR3 DNA: TGTGCCAGCAGTTTACAGGGACAGGGGATATACGAGCAGTACTTC. Its translation: CASSLQGQGIYEQYF.

This clonotype was counted many times. The rearrangement uses TRBV30 and TRBJ2-7; D gene uncertain. Germline V gene sequence: CDR1 GTSNPN, CDR2 SVGIG (reference sequence). V was trimmed by 3 bases and J by 0 bases, leaving 6 bases between them. The length of the CDR3 is 12 residues. DNA for the CDR3: TGTGCCTGGAGCCCCAGCTCCTACGAGCAGTACTTC. Its translation is CAWSPSSYEQYF.

The chain couples TRBV6-1 to TRBJ1-2; D remains unclear. Germline CDR1 reads MNHNS; CDR2 reads SASEGT. Deletions cut 7 bases from V and 5 bases from J, with 14 bases between. The CDR3 length is 13 residues. The CDR3 loop reads CASNVGRQYGYTF. The DNA for the CDR3 is TGTGCCAGCAATGTAGGGAGGCAGTATGGCTACACCTTC.

The V gene is TRBV12-3 or TRBV12-4, the J gene TRBJ2-1, with D perhaps given as TRBD1 or TRBD2 (5 bases each). V was pared by 3 bases and J by 13 bases, with 13 bases between. The CDR3 runs to 12 residues. The CDR3 DNA reads TGTGCCAGCAGTTTTGGGGGAGCCGTACAGTTCTTC. Protein product: CASSFGGAVQFF.

This clonotype was counted between two and nine times. J is TRBJ2-5 and V is TRBV12-5; D unresolved. Germline loops: CDR1 LGHNT, CDR2 FRNRAP. V was shortened by 7 bases and J by 4 bases, with 7 bases between the two germline ends. The CDR3 consists of 11 residues. The CDR3 bases are TGTGCTAGTGCCCAGGTAGAGACCCAGTACTTC. It translates to CASAQVETQYF.

This clonotype was counted many times. V is TRBV13 and J is TRBJ2-3; perhaps TRBD2 as D (6 bases). CDR3 length: 17 residues. Trimming pared 2 bases from V and 4 bases from J, leaving 19 bases between. Germline CDR1 and CDR2: PRHDT and FYEKMQ (reference sequence). The chain's CDR3 is CASSLSPVGGGPDTQYF. In DNA, the CDR3 is TGTGCCAGCAGCTTATCTCCGGTCGGGGGTGGCCCAGATACGCAGTATTTT.

This clonotype has a count of ten or more. V usage is TRBV11-2 and J usage is TRBJ1-2; 10 bases are a match to TRBD1. Looked up from germline, CDR1 is SGHAT and CDR2 is FQNNGV. V was clipped by 1 base and J by 5 bases; unmatched bases: 1. This CDR3 is built from 14 residues. Here the CDR3 DNA reads TGTGCCAGCAGCTTAGCGGGACAGGGGTATGGCTACACCTTC. The encoded protein is CASSLAGQGYGYTF.

This clonotype was detected only a few times. The chain recombines TRBV28 with TRBJ1-1; a possible D gene is TRBD1 (5 bases). The V end lost 4 bases, the J end lost 3 bases, and 15 bases lay between the germline ends. This CDR3 contains 15 residues. Germline CDR1 MDHEN, CDR2 SYDVKM. The DNA for the CDR3 is TGTGCCAGCAGTTCACCTCTTGGAGGGGACACTGAAGCTTTCTTT. Translated: CASSSPLGGDTEAFF.

The chain employs TRBV2 and TRBJ1-4, with 8 nucleotides matching TRBD1. CDR3 size: 15 residues. The trim removed 1 base at V and 8 bases at J, leaving 6 bases unmatched. Germline CDR1 is SNHLY and CDR2 is FYNNEI. The CDR3 bases are TGTGCCAGCAGTGAAGTACAGGGGGTAGGGGAAAAACTGTTTTTT. Amino acid sequence: CASSEVQGVGEKLFF.

The chain carries TRBV14 and TRBJ2-1; the match to TRBD2 covers 8 bases. Germline CDR1 reads SGHDN; CDR2 reads FVKESK. Trimming at V came to 0 bases and at J to 4 bases, leaving 14 bases not matched to a gene. CDR3 size: 19 residues. Here the CDR3 reads CASSQDGGGAGVGYNEQFF. DNA of the CDR3: TGTGCCAGCAGCCAAGATGGAGGAGGAGCGGGAGTGGGGTACAATGAGCAGTTCTTC.

This clonotype turned up a few times. V and J are TRBV4-1 and TRBJ2-1, with 12 bases matching TRBD2. V lost 2 bases to trimming and J lost 4 bases; unmatched junction nucleotides: 9. Looked up from germline, CDR1 is MGHRA and CDR2 is YSYEKL. The length of the CDR3 is 18 residues. CDR3: CASSQHPPTSGSYNEQFF. The CDR3 DNA reads as TGCGCCAGCAGCCAACACCCACCGACTAGCGGGAGTTACAATGAGCAGTTCTTC.

This clonotype showed up many times. The gene calls are TRBV5-6 and TRBJ1-3, with D tentatively TRBD1 (5 bases). CDR3 length equals 14 residues. The germline V and J ends were trimmed by 4 bases and 5 bases, with 13 bases remaining between them. CDR1 and CDR2 (germline): SGHDT, YYEEEE. The CDR3 nucleotides are TGTGCCAGCAGCCAACCGGGACGGCGAAACACCATATATTTT. Translated, it gives CASSQPGRRNTIYF.

This chain's CDR3 is CASTTTGGNREAFF. CDR3 sequence (DNA): TGTGCCAGCACCACCACAGGAGGGAATAGAGAAGCTTTCTTT. V and J are TRBV6-1 and TRBJ1-1, with D perhaps TRBD1 (5 bases). CDR3 length: 14 residues. V was shortened by 7 bases and J by 8 bases, with 20 bases between the two germline ends. CDR1 is MNHNS, CDR2 SASEGT, per germline.